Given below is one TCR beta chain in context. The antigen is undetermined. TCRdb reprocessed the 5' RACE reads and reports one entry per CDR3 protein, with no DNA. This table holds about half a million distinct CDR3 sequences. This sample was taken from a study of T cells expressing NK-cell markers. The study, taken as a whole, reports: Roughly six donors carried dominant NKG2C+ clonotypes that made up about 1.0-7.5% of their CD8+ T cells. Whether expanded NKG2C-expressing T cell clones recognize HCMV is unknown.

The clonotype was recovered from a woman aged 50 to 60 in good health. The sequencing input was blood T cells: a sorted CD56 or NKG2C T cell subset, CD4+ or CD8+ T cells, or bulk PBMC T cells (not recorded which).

CDR3 residues: CASSSSGLTYEQYF. The rearrangement links TRBV12-3 or TRBV12-4 to TRBJ2-7; TCRdb calls TRBD2, which cannot be checked without DNA. This CDR3 is 14 amino acids long.